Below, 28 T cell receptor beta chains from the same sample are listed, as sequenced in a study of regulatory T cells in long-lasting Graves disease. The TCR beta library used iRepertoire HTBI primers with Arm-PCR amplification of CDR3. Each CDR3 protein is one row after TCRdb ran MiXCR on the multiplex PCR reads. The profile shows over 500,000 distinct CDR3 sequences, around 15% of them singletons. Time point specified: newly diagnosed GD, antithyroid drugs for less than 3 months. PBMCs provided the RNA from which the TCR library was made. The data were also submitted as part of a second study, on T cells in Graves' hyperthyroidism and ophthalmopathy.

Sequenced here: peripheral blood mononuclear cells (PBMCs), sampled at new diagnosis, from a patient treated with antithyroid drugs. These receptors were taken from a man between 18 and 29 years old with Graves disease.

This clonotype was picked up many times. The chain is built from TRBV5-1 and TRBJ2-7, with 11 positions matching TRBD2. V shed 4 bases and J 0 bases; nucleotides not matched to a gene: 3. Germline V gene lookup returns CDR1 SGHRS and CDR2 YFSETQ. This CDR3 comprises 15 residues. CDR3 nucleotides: TGCGCCAGCAGCATCGGGACTAGCGGCTCCTACGAGCAGTACTTC. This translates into CASSIGTSGSYEQYF.

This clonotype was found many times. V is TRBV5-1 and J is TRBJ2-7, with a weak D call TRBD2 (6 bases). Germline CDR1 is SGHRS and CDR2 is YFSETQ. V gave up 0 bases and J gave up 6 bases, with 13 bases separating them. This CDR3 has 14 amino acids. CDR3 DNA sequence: TGCGCCAGCAGCTTGGTTGGCGGGGACTCCGAGCAGTACTTC. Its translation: CASSLVGGDSEQYF.

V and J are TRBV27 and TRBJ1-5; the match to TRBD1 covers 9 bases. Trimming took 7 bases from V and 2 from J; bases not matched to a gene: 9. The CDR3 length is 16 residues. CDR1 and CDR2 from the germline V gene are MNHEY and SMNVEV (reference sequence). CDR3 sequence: CASTPSGTGRNQPQHF. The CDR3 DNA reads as TGTGCCAGCACCCCTTCCGGGACAGGGCGCAATCAGCCCCAGCATTTT.

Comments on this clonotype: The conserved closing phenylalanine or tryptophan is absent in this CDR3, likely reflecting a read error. DNA for the CDR3: TGCAGCTTAGCCGGAACACCAAGGACCACTGAAGCTTTCCTT. Its translation is CSLAGTPRTTEAFL. The chain combines TRBV29-1 with TRBJ1-1; D unclear. The CDR3 is 14 residues long. Germline values: CDR1 SQVTM, CDR2 ANQGSEA. V lost 8 bases, J lost 4 bases, and 20 bases lay in between.

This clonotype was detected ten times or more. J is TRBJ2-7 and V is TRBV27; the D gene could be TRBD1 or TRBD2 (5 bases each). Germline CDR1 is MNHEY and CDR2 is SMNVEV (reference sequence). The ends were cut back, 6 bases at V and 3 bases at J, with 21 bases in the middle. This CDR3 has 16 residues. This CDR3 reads CASSFGLGTGFYEQYF. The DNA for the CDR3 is TGTGCCAGCAGCTTTGGCCTAGGGACGGGGTTCTACGAGCAGTACTTC.

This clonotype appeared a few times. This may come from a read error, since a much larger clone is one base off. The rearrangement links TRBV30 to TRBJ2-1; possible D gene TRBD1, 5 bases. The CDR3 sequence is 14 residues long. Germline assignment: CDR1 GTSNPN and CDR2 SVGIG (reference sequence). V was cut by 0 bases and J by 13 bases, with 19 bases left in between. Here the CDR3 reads CAWSVAREQETQFF. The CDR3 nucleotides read TGTGCCTGGAGTGTTGCCAGGGAACAAGAGACCCAGTTCTTC.

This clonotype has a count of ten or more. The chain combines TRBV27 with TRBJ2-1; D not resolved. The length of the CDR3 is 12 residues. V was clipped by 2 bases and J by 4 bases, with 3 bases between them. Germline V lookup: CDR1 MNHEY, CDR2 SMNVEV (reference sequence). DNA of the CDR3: TGTGCCAGCAGTTTAGATTACAATGAGCAGTTCTTC. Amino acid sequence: CASSLDYNEQFF.

The CDR3 region has the DNA TGTGCCAGCAGCCCCCCGGGAACGGGGATGCGATACACCTTC. Protein: CASSPPGTGMRYTF. The V gene is TRBV3-1, the J gene TRBJ1-2, with unresolved D. The germline gives CDR1 LGHDT, CDR2 YNNKEL (reference sequence). CDR3 length: 14 amino acids. The ends were cut back, 4 bases at V and 11 bases at J, with 20 bases in the middle.

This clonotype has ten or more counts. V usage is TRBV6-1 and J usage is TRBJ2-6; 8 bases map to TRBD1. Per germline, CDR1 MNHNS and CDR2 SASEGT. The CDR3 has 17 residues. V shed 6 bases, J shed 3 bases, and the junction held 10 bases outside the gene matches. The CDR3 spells CASSGTGGGDGANVLTF. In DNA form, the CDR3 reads TGTGCCAGCAGCGGGACAGGCGGTGGAGATGGGGCCAACGTCCTGACTTTC.

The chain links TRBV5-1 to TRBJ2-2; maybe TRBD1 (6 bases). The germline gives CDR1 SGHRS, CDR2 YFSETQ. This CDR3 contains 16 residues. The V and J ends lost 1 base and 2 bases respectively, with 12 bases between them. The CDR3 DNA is TGCGCCAGCAGCTTGACAGGGACATCAAACACCGGGGAGCTGTTTTTT. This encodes CASSLTGTSNTGELFF.

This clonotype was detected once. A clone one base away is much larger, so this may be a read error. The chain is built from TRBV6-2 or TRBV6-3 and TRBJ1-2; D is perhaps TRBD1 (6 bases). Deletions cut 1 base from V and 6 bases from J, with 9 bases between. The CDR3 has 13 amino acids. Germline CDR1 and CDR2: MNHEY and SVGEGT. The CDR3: CASSYWRGDGYTF. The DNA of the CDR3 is TGTGCCAGCAGTTACTGGAGGGGGGATGGCTACACCTTC.

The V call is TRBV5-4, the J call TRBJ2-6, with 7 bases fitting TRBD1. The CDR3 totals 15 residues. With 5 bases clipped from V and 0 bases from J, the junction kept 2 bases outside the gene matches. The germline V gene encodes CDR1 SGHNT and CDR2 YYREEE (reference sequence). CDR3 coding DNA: TGTGCCAGCAGGACAGGGAGCTCTGGGGCCAACGTCCTGACTTTC. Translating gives CASRTGSSGANVLTF.

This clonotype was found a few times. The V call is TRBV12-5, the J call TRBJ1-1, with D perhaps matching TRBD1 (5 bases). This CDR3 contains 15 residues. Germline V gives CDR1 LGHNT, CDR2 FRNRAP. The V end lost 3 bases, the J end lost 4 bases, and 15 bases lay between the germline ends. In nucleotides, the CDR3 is TGTGCTAGTGGTTTCGCCCCATCAGGGAGCACTGAAGCTTTCTTT. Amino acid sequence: CASGFAPSGSTEAFF. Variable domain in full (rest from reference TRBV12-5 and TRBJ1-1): DARVTQTPRHKVTEMGQEVTMRCQPILGHNTVFWYRQTMMQGLELLAYFRNRAPLDDSGMPKDRFSAEMPDATLATLKIQPSEPRDSAVYFCASGFAPSGSTEAFFGQGTRLTVV.

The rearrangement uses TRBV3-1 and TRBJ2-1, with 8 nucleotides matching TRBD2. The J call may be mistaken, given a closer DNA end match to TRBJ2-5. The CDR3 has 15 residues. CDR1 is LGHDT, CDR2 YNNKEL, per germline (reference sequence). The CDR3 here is CASSQPRGGAETQYF. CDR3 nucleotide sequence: TGTGCCAGCAGCCAACCCCGGGGGGGGGCGGAGACCCAGTACTTC.

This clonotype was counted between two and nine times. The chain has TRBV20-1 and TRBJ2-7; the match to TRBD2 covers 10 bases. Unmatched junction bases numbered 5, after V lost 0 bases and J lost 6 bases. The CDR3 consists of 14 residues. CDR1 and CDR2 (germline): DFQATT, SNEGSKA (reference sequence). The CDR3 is CSARELAGSAEQYF. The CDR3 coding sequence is TGCAGTGCTAGAGAACTAGCGGGAAGCGCCGAGCAGTACTTC.

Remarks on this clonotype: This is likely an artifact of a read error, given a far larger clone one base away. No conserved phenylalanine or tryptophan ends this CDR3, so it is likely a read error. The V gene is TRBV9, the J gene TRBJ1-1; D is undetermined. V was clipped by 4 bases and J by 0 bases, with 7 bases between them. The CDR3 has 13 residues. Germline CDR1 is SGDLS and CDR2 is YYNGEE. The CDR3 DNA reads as TGTGCCAGCAGCCCCGGAGTGAACACTGAAGCTTTCTCT. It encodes CASSPGVNTEAFS.

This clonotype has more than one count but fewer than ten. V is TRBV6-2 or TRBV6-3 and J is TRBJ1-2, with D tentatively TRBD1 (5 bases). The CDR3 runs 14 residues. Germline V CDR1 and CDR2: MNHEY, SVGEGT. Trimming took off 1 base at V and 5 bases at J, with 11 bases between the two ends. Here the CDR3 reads CASSYLDGGYGYTF. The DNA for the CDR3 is TGTGCCAGCAGTTACTTAGACGGGGGGTATGGCTACACCTTC.

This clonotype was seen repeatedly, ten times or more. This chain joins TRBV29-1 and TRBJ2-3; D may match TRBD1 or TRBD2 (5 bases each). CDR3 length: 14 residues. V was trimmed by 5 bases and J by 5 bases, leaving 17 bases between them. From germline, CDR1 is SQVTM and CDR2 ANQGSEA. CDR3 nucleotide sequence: TGCAGCGTTTTCGGGACCTCCGAAGGAGATACGCAGTATTTT. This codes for CSVFGTSEGDTQYF.

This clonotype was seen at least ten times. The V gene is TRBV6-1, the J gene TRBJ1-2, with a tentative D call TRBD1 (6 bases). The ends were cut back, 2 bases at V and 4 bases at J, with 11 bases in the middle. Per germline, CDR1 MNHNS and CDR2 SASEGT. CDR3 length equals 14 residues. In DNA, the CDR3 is TGTGCCAGCAGTGAAAAAGCAGGGGCCTATGGCTACACCTTC. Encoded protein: CASSEKAGAYGYTF.

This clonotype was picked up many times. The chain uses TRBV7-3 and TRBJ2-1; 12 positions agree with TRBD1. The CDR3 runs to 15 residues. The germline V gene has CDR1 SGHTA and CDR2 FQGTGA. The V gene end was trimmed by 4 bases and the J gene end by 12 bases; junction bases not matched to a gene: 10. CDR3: CASSYGTGGGIGQFF. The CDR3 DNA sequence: TGTGCCAGCAGCTATGGGACAGGGGGCGGCATTGGGCAGTTCTTC.

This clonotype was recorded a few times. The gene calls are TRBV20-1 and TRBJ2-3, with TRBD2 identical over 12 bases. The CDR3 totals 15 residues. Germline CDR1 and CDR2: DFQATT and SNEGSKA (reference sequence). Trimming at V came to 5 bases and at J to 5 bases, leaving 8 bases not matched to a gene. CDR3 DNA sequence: TGCAGTGCTCCCCGGGCTAGCGGGAGGGGAGATACGCAGTATTTT. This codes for CSAPRASGRGDTQYF.

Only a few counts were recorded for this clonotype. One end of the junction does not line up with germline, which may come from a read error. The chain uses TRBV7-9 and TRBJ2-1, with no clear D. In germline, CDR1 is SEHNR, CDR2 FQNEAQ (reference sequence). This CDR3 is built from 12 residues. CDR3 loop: CASSSSSNEQFF. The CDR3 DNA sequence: TGTGCCAGCAGCTCATCCTCCAATGAGCAGTTCTTC.

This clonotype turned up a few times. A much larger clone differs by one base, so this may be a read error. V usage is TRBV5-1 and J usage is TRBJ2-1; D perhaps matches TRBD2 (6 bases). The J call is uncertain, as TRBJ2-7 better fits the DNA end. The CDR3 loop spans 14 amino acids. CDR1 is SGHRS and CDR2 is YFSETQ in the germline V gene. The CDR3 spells CASSERTNNDEQYF. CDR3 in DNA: TGCGCCAGCAGCGAAAGGACTAACAACGATGAGCAGTACTTC.

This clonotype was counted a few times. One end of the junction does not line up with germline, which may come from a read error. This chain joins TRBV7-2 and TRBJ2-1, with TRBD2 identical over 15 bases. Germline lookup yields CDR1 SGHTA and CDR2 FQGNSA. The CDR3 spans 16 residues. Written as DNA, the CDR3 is TGTGTCAGCAGCTTACGGAGGACTAGCGGGAGGGCTGAGCAGTTCTTC. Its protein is CVSSLRRTSGRAEQFF.

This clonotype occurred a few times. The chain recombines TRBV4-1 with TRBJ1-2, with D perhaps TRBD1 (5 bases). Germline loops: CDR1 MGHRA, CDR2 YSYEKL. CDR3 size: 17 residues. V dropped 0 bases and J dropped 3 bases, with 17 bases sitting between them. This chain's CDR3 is CASSQDYDRDFDYGYTF. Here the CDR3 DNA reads TGCGCCAGCAGCCAAGATTACGACAGAGACTTCGACTATGGCTACACCTTC.

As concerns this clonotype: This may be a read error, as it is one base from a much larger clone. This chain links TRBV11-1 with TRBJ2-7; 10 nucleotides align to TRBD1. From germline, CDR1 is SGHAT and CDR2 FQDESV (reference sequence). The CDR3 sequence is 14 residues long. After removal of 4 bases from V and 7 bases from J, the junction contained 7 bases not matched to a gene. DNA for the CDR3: TGTGCCAGCAGCTCGACAGGGGGCCAAGAAGAGCAGTACTTC. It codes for CASSSTGGQEEQYF.

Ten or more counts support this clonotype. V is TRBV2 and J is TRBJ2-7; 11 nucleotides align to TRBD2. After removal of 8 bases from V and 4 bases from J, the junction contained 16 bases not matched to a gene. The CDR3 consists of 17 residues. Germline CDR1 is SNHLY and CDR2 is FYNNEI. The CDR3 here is CASAGAYSGRALYEQYF. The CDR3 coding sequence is TGTGCCAGCGCTGGCGCTTATAGCGGGAGGGCCCTTTACGAGCAGTACTTC. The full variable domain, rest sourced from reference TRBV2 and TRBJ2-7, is EPEVTQTPSHQVTQMGQEVILRCVPISNHLYFYWYRQILGQKVEFLVSFYNNEISEKSEIFDDQFSVERPDGSNFTLKIRSTKLEDSAMYFCASAGAYSGRALYEQYFGPGTRLTVT.

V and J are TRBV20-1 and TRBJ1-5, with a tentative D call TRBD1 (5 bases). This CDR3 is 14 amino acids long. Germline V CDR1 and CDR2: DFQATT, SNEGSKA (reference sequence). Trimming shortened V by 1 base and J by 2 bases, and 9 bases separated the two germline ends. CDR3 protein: CSARVGGRNQPQHF. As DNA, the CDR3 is TGCAGTGCTAGAGTCGGGGGTCGCAATCAGCCCCAGCATTTT.